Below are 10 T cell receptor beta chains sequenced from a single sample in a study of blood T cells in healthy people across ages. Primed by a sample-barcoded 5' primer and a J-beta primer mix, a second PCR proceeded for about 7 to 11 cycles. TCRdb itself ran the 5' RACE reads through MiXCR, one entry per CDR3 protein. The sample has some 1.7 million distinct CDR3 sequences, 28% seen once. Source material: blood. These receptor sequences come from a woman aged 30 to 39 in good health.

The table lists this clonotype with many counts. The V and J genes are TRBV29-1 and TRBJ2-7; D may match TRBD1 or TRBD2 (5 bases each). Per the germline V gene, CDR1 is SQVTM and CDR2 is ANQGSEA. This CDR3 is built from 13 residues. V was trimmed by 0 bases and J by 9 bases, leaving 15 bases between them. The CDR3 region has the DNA TGCAGCGTTGAAGATGACCCTCGGGGCATGCAGTACTTC. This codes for CSVEDDPRGMQYF.

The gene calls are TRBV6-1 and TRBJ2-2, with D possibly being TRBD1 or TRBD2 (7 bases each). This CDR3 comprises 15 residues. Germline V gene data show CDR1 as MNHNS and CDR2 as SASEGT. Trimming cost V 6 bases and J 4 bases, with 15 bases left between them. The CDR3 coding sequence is TGTGCCAGCAGAAGGGAGGGGGCAGGCACCGGGGAGCTGTTTTTT. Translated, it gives CASRREGAGTGELFF.

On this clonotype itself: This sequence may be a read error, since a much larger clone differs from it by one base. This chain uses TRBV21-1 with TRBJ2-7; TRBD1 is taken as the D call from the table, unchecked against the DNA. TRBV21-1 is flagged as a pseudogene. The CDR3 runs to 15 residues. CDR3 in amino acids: CTSSGETGGNYEQYF. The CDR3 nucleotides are TGTACCAGCAGCGGAGAGACAGGGGGGAACTACGAGCAGTACTTC.

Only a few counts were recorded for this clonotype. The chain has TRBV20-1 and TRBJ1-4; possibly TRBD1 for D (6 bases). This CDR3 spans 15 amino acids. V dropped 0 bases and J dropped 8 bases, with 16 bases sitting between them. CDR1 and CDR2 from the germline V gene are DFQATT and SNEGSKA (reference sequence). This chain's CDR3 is CSARDEAGDGEKLFF. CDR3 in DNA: TGCAGTGCTAGAGATGAGGCAGGGGATGGGGAAAAACTGTTTTTT.

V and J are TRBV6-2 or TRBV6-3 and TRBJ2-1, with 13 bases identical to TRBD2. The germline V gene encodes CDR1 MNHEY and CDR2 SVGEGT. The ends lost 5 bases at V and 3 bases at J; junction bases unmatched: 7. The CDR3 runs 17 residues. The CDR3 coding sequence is TGTGCCAGCAGTGTAATCGGGACTAGCGGGGTCTACAATGAGCAGTTCTTC. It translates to CASSVIGTSGVYNEQFF.

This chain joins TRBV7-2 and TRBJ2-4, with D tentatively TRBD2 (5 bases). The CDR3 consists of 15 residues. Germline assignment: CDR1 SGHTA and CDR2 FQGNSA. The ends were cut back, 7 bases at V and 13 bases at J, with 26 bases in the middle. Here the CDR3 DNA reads TGTGCCAGCACCAAACTCGGGGATCTCTACAATGAGCAGTACTTC. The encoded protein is CASTKLGDLYNEQYF.

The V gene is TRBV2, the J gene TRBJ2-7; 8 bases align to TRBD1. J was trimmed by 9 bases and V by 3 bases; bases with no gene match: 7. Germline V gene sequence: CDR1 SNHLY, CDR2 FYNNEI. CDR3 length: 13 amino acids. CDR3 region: CASSDRGRGGQYF. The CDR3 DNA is TGTGCCAGCAGTGACAGGGGGCGGGGAGGGCAGTACTTC.

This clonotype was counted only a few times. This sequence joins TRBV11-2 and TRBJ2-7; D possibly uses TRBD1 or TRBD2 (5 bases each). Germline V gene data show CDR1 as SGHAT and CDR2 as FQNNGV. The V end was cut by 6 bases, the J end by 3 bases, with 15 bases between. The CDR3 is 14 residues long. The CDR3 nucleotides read TGTGCCAGCAGGCGGACCGGGACCAACTACGAGCAGTACTTC. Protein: CASRRTGTNYEQYF.

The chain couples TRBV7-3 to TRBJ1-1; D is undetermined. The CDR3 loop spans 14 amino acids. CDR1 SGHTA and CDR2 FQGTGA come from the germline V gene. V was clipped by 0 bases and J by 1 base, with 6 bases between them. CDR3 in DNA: TGTGCCAGCAGCTTAACGATTGGGAACACTGAAGCTTTCTTT. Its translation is CASSLTIGNTEAFF.

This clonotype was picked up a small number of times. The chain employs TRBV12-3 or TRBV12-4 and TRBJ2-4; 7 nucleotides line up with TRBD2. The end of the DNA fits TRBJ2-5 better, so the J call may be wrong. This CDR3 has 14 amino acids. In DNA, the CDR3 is TGTGCCAGCACCCCGGGACTAATACAAGAGACCCAGTACTTC. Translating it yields CASTPGLIQETQYF.